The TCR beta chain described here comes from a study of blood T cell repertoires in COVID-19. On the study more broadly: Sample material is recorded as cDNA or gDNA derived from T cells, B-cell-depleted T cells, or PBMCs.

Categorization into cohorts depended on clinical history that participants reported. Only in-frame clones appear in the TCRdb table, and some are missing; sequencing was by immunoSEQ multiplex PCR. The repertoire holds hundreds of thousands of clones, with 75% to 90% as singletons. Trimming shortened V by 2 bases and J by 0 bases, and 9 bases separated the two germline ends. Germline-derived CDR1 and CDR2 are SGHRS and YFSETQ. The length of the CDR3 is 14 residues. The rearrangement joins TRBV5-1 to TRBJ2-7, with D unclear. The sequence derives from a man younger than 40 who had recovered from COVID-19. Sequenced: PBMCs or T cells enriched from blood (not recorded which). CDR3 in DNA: TGCGCCAGCAGCTTCTCCCTCAGCTCCTACGAGCAGTACTTC. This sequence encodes CASSFSLSSYEQYF.